This T cell receptor beta chain was captured in a study of T-cell reconstitution after alpha-beta-depleted transplantation in children. The authors prepared the TCRbeta library with unique molecular identifiers. Each CDR3 protein is one row after TCRdb ran MiXCR on the PCR reads. The sample includes 250,000 to 400,000 distinct CDR3 sequences, about a quarter of them seen just once. V shed 6 bases, J shed 2 bases, and the junction held 3 bases outside the gene matches. Germline-derived CDR1 and CDR2 are MGHRA and YSYEKL. The CDR3 has 14 amino acids. This clonotype has only a few counts. Its antigen is not identified. Study conclusions and caveats: Surviving thymic progenitors and recipient T cells were the source of high TCRbeta diversity at day 60 in some patients. The authors attributed T-cell counts and diversity one year after transplant mostly to newly produced T cells. Reported findings indicate that, about two months after transplant, alpha-beta T cells came from several hundred expanded clones, which were derived from non-depleted graft cells.

The chain joins TRBV4-1 to TRBJ2-5, with TRBD2 matching 10 bases. Sequenced material: PBMCs, mostly from graft donor cells, taken 180 days after TCRalphabeta/CD19-depleted stem cell transplant. The clonotype was recovered from a male patient younger than 18 who had a stem cell transplant for acute lymphoblastic leukemia, so the T cells may come from the graft donor. The CDR3 loop is CASSQREGQETQYF. CDR3 DNA: TGCGCCAGCAGTCAGCGGGAGGGACAAGAGACCCAGTACTTC.